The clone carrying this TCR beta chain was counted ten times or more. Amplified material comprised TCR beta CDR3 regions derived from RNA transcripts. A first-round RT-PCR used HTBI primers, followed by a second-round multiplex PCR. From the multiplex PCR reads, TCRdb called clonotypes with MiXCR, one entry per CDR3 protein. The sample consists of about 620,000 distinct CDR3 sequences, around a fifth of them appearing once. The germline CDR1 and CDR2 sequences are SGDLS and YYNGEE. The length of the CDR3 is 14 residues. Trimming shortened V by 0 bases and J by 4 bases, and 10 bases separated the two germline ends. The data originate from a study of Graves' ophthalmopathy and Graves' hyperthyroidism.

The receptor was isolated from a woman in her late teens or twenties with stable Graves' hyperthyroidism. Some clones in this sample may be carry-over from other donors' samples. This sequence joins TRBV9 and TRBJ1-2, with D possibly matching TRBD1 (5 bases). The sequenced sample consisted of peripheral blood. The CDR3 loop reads CASSVASGSYGYTF. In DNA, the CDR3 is TGTGCCAGCAGCGTAGCATCAGGGAGCTATGGCTACACCTTC.